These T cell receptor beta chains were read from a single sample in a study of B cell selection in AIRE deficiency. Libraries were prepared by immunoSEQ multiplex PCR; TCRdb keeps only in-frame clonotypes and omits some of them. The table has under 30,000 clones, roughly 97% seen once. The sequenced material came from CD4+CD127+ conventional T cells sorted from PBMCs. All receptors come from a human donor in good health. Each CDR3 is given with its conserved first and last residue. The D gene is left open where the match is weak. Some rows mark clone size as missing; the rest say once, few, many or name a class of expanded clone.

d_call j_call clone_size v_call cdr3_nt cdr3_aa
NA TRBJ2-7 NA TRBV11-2 TGTGCCAGCAGCTTAATGGCAGTACCCTACGAGCAGTACTTC CASSLMAVPYEQYF
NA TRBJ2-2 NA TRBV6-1 TGTGCCAGCAGTGAACGTGGAAGGTACACCGGGGAGCTGTTTTTT CASSERGRYTGELFF
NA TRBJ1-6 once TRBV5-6 TGTGCCAGCAGCCCCGGGGGAAATAATTCACCCCCCCACTTT CASSPGGNNSPPHF
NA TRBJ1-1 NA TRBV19 TGTGCCAGTAGTAAGGGACTTTCTGGCACTGAAGCTTTCTTT CASSKGLSGTEAFF
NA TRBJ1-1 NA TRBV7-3 TGTGCCAGCAGCTTAGGTGCTGGGAACACTGAAGCTTTCTTT CASSLGAGNTEAFF
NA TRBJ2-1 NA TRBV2 TGTGCCAGCAGTGTTGGGACACATGACAATGAGCAGTTCTTC CASSVGTHDNEQFF
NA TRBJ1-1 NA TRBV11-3 TGTGCCAGCAGCCCCGGCTGGGGCACTGAAGCTTTCTTT CASSPGWGTEAFF
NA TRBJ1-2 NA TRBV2 TGTGCCAGCAGTGCGACTGAAAACTATGGCTACACCTTC CASSATENYGYTF
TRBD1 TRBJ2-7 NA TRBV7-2 TGTGCCAGCAGCTTGGACAGGGCCTCCTACGAGCAGTACTTC CASSLDRASYEQYF
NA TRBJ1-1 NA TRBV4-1 TGCGCCAGCAGCCTCGCTTCGACAGGTGTAGGGTCTGAAGCTTTCTTT CASSLASTGVGSEAFF
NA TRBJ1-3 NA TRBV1 TGCACCAGCAGCCAAGATAGGGCAAAGACAGGGACCGGAAACACCATATATTTT CTSSQDRAKTGTGNTIYF
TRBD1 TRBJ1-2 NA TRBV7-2 TGTGCCAGCAGCTTGGGGGACAGGCCTAACTATGGCTACACCTTC CASSLGDRPNYGYTF
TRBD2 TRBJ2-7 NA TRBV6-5 TGTGCCAGCAGCCTAGCGGGACGGCAGTACTTC CASSLAGRQYF
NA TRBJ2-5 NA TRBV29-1 TGCAGCGTTGGGGGGGGCCAACCGGAGACCCAGTACTTC CSVGGGQPETQYF
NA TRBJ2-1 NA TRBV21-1 TGTGCCAGTAGCAAAGTCCTAGCGGGAGTTCCGAATAGCTCCTACAATGAGCAGTTCTTC CASSKVLAGVPNSSYNEQFF
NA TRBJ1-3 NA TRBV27 TGTGCCAGCAGTTCGCGGGGCCTCGCTGGAAACACCATATATTTT CASSSRGLAGNTIYF
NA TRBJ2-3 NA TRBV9 TGTGCCAGCAGCACAGGGACTTCTAGCACAGATACGCAGTATTTT CASSTGTSSTDTQYF
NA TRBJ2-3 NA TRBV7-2 TGTGCCAGCAGCTTATTAGGGTACACAGATACGCAGTATTTT CASSLLGYTDTQYF
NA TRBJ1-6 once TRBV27 TGTGCCAGCAGTTTTTCTCGACAATCTAATTCACCCCTCCACTTT CASSFSRQSNSPLHF
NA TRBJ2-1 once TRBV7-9 TGTGCCAGCAGCTTGCCTATTAGTTCCTACAATGAGCAGTTCTTC CASSLPISSYNEQFF
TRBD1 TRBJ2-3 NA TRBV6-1 TGTGCCAGCAGGTCCGGGACAGGGGCCACAGATACGCAGTATTTT CASRSGTGATDTQYF
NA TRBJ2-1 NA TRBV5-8 TGTGCCAGCAGCTTCCCGATGGCGGATGAGCAGTTCTTC CASSFPMADEQFF
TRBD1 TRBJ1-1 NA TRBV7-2 TGTGCCAGCTCCGGACAGGTTGCTATTAACACTGAAGCTTTCTTT CASSGQVAINTEAFF
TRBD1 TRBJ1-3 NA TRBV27 TGTGCCAGCAGTCCTCGGACAGGGAACCCGGTCTCTGGAAACACCATATATTTT CASSPRTGNPVSGNTIYF
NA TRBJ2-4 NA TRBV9 TGTGCCAGCAGCTCGGGGGAGATAGCCAAAAACATTCAGTACTTC CASSSGEIAKNIQYF
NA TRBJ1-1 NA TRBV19 TGTGCCAGTAGTATACAAGCAGTGAACACTGAAGCTTTCTTT CASSIQAVNTEAFF
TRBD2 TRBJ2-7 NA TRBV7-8 TGTGCCAGCAGCCTTCGGATAGCGGGACCCTTTGCCTTTTCCTACGAGCAGTACTTC CASSLRIAGPFAFSYEQYF
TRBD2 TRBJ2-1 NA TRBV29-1 TGCAGCGCCCTCCTAGGGATTAGCGGGGCCAATGAGCAGTTCTTC CSALLGISGANEQFF
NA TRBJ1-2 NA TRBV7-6 TGTGCCAGCAGCTTAATTGCAGGTTCTTATGGCTACACCTTC CASSLIAGSYGYTF
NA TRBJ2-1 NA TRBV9 TGTGCCAGCAGCGTATCTCGCTACAATGAGCAGTTCTTC CASSVSRYNEQFF
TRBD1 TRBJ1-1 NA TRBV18 TGTGCCAGCTCACCACCGGGCAGGGGGAGCACTGAAGCTTTCTTT CASSPPGRGSTEAFF
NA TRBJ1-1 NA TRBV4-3 TGCGCCAGCAGCCAAGGGAGGAACACTGAAGCTTTCTTT CASSQGRNTEAFF
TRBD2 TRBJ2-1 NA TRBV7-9 TGTGCCAGCAGGGGGGGACTAGCGGGAGGCAATGAGCAGTTCTTC CASRGGLAGGNEQFF
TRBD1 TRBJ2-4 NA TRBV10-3 TGTGCCATCAGTGAGTCTCAGGGACAGCTAGCCAAAAACATTCAGTACTTC CAISESQGQLAKNIQYF
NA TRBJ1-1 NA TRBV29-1 TGCAGCGTGGGAGGGGCTGTTGGAGAAGCTTTCTTT CSVGGAVGEAFF
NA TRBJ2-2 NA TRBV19 TGTGCCAGTAGTCCCCAATTGAGGAGGGCGGGGAGGCCCTTGGGCGGGGAGCTGTTTTTT CASSPQLRRAGRPLGGELFF
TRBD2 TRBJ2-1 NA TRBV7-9 TGTGCCAGCAGCTTAGAGGGACTAGCGCGGAATGAGCAGTTCTTC CASSLEGLARNEQFF
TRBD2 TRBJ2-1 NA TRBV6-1 TGTGCCAGCAGTTATGTGTCTAGCGGGATCGGTCAGTTCTTC CASSYVSSGIGQFF
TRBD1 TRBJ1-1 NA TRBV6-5 TGTGCCAGCAGCAGGGGGGAAGCTGAAGCTTTCTTT CASSRGEAEAFF
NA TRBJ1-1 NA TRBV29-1 TGCAGCGTTGCGACTAAAATGCGCACTGAAGCTTTCTTT CSVATKMRTEAFF
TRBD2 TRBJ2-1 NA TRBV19 TGTGCCAGTAGTGCTAGCGGGATAAATGAGCAGTTCTTC CASSASGINEQFF
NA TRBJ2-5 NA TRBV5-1 TGCGCCAGCACAACCGCCCCCAATTTAGCAATGGGAGAGACCCAGTACTTC CASTTAPNLAMGETQYF
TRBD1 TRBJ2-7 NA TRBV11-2 TGTGCCAGCACCCCGACAGGGGGCACCTACGAGCAGTACTTC CASTPTGGTYEQYF
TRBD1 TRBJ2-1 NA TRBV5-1 TGCGCCAGCAGCCTACCGGGACAGGGGGCATCAAGGGGAGAGTTCTTC CASSLPGQGASRGEFF
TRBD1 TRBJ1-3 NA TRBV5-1 TGCGCCAGCAGCTTGGGGTCGCAGGGGGCAAACACCATATATTTT CASSLGSQGANTIYF
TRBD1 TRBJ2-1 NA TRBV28 TGTGCCAGCAGTCACGGACAGGGTCACAATGAGCAGTTCTTC CASSHGQGHNEQFF
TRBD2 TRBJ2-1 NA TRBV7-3 TGTGCCAGCAGCCCCTCAGCGGGAGTTCAAAATGAGCAGTTCTTC CASSPSAGVQNEQFF
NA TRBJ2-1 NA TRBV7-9 TGTGCCAGCAGCTTAGCGGGAGAAGAGGGTGAGCAGTTCTTC CASSLAGEEGEQFF
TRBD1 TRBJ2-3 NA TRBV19 TGTGCCAGTAGCCCGTCGGGACAGATCACAGATACGCAGTATTTT CASSPSGQITDTQYF
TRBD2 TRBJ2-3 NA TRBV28 TGTGCCAGCAGTTTAGGGACTAGCGCTCGCACAGATACGCAGTATTTT CASSLGTSARTDTQYF
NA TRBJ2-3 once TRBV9 TGTGCCAGCAGTGCTCCGGGGGGCGGACTCCGGGCAGATACGCAGTATTTT CASSAPGGGLRADTQYF